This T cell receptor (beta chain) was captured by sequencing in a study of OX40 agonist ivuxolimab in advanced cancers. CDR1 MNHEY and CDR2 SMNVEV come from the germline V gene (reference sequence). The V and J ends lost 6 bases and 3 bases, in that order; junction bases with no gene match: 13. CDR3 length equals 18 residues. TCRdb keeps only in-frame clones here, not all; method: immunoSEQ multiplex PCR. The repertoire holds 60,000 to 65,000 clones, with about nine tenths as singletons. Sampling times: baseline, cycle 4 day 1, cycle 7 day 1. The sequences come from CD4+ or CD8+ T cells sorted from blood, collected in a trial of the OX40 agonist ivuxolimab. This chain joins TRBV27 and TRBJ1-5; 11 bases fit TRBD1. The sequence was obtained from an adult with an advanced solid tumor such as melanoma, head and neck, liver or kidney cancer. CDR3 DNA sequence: TGTGCCAGCAGCACCGGGACAGGGGGGGCAGGGGTCAATCAGCCCCAGCATTTT. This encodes CASSTGTGGAGVNQPQHF.